This T cell receptor beta chain was obtained from a study of TIL therapy for anti-PD-1-resistant metastatic lung cancer. The overall study: Half of patients were current or former smokers.

Time point described: pre-treatment sample, taken before nivolumab and TIL therapy. Pleural nodules or supraclavicular lymph nodes made up most of the excised metastases sampled. Enrollment ran from 2017 to January 2020. Study outcomes and limitations: Many TIL product clones were absent from baseline tumor, suggesting clonal contraction.

Sequencing used immunoSEQ v3. Each library reached roughly 2 million read pairs, or about 5-6.5 million at deep level. Clones were sequenced by immunoSEQ multiplex PCR, and TCRdb holds only the in-frame ones, with some missing. The sample includes about 50,000 clones, just over 70% of them seen just once. A remark on this clone: Its antigen remains unidentified.

This material consisted of tumor tissue, taken at baseline. The sequence derives from a person aged 25 to 85 with non-small cell lung cancer.

In DNA form, the CDR3 reads TGTGCCACCAGCAGAGGTGCCGCAAGCTATGGCTACACCTTC. This codes for CATSRGAASYGYTF. V usage is TRBV15 and J usage is TRBJ1-2; D is ambiguous. The germline V gene encodes CDR1 LNHNV and CDR2 YYDKDF (reference sequence). The CDR3 runs to 14 residues. Trimming stripped 1 base from V and 4 bases from J, with 10 bases between.